This paragraph covers one T cell receptor beta chain sequence. The study profiled TCR beta VDJ and CDR3 using genomic DNA as template. Each CDR3 protein is one row after TCRdb ran MiXCR on the reads. The sample carries over 150,000 distinct CDR3 sequences, around 40% recorded once. The CDR3 is 17 amino acids. The germline CDR1 and CDR2 sequences are SQVTM and ANQGSEA. V was cut by 3 bases and J by 5 bases, with 25 bases left in between. The data stem from a study of CD8+CD57+ T cells in acquired aplastic anemia. Sequences were obtained from sorted CD4+, CD8+, or CD8+CD57+ T cells (not recorded which) from PBMCs. The chain couples TRBV29-1 to TRBJ2-5; the D gene is possibly TRBD1 (6 bases). The TCR comes from a human donor in good health. The CDR3 nucleotides are TGCAGCGTTGAGCTAGCTCGGGACATCGCTTCTCGGGAGACCCAGTACTTC. As protein: CSVELARDIASRETQYF.